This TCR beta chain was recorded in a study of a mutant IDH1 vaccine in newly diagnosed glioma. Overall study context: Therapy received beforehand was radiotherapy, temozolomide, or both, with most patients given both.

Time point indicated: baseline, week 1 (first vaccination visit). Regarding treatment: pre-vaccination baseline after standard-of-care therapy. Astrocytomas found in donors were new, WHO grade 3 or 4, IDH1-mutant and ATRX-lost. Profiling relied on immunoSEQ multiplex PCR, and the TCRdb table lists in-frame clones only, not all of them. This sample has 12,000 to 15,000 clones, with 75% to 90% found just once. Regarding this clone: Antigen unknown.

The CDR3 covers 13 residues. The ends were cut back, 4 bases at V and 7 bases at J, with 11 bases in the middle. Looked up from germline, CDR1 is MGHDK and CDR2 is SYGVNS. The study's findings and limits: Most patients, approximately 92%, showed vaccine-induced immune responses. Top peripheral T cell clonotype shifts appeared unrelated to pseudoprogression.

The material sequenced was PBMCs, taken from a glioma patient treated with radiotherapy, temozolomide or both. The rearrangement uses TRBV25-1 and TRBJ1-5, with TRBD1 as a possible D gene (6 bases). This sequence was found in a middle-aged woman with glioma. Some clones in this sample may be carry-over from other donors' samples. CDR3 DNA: TGTGCCAGCAGTGGCACAGGGAGGCAGCCCCAGCATTTT. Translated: CASSGTGRQPQHF. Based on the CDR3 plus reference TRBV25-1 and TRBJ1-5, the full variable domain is EADIYQTPRYLVIGTGKKITLECSQTMGHDKMYWYQQDPGMELHLIHYSYGVNSTEKGDLSSESTVSRIRTEHFPLTLESARPSHTSQYLCASSGTGRQPQHFGDGTRLSIL.